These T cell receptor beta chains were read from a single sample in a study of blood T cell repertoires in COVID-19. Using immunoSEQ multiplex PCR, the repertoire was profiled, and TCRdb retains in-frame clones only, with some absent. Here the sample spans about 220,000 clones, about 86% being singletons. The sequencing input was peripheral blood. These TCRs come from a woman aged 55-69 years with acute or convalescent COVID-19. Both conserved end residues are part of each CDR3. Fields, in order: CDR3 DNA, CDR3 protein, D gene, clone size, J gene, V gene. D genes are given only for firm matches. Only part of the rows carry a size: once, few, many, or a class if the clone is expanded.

CDR3 DNA: TGTGCCAGTAGTATCGCTGCCGGTGTCGCCACTGAAGCTTTCTTT
CDR3 protein: CASSIAAGVATEAFF
D gene: .
clone size: few
J gene: TRBJ1-1
V gene: TRBV19

CDR3 DNA: TGTGCCAGCACCGATGGGAGGACTCAGCCCCAGCATTTT
CDR3 protein: CASTDGRTQPQHF
D gene: .
clone size: .
J gene: TRBJ1-5
V gene: TRBV27

CDR3 DNA: TGTGCCAGCAGCTTGGGGGCAACGACAGCTAATGAAAAACTGTTTTTT
CDR3 protein: CASSLGATTANEKLFF
D gene: .
clone size: once
J gene: TRBJ1-4
V gene: TRBV5-5

CDR3 DNA: TGCGCCAGCTCCCAATTCGGCTCCTATAATTCACCCCTCCACTTT
CDR3 protein: CASSQFGSYNSPLHF
D gene: .
clone size: many
J gene: TRBJ1-6
V gene: TRBV10-1

CDR3 DNA: TGTGCCTGGAGCGCAGGGGGCAGGGGTCAGCCCCAGCATTTT
CDR3 protein: CAWSAGGRGQPQHF
D gene: TRBD1
clone size: .
J gene: TRBJ1-5
V gene: TRBV30

CDR3 DNA: TGTGCCAGTAGTCCTCTCAAGGGGTACGAGCAGTACTTC
CDR3 protein: CASSPLKGYEQYF
D gene: .
clone size: .
J gene: TRBJ2-7
V gene: TRBV19

CDR3 DNA: TGTGCCAGCAGCCAAGATAGGGACTCTGAAGCTTTCTTT
CDR3 protein: CASSQDRDSEAFF
D gene: .
clone size: .
J gene: TRBJ1-1
V gene: TRBV3-1/TRBV3-2

CDR3 DNA: TGTGCCAGCAGTTACCCCACAGGGGTTGGCGAAAAACTGTTTTTT
CDR3 protein: CASSYPTGVGEKLFF
D gene: TRBD1
clone size: .
J gene: TRBJ1-4
V gene: TRBV6-2/TRBV6-3

CDR3 DNA: TGTGCCAGTAGGGGAGGGGAAAGCGTCGGGGCTAATGGCTACACCTTC
CDR3 protein: CASRGGESVGANGYTF
D gene: .
clone size: .
J gene: TRBJ1-2
V gene: TRBV19

CDR3 DNA: TGTGCCAGCAGCTTAAGCCTTATGGGCAGCGGAGGCGATGAGCAGTTCTTC
CDR3 protein: CASSLSLMGSGGDEQFF
D gene: .
clone size: .
J gene: TRBJ2-1
V gene: TRBV7-9

CDR3 DNA: TGCGCCAGCAGCTTGACGGATCTGGGAGGGGGGGTTTTCTACGAGCAGTACTTC
CDR3 protein: CASSLTDLGGGVFYEQYF
D gene: .
clone size: .
J gene: TRBJ2-7
V gene: TRBV5-1

CDR3 DNA: TGTGCCAGCAGCCTAGGAGGTTGGAACGAAAAACTGTTTTTT
CDR3 protein: CASSLGGWNEKLFF
D gene: .
clone size: .
J gene: TRBJ1-4
V gene: TRBV7-2

CDR3 DNA: TGTGCCAGCACCCAAGTTGGGGGCTTTGAGGAAAAACTGTTTTTT
CDR3 protein: CASTQVGGFEEKLFF
D gene: .
clone size: .
J gene: TRBJ1-4
V gene: TRBV28

CDR3 DNA: TGTGCCAGCAGGCGAGTACACACTGAAGCTTTCTTT
CDR3 protein: CASRRVHTEAFF
D gene: .
clone size: .
J gene: TRBJ1-1
V gene: TRBV6-5

CDR3 DNA: TGTGCCAGCAGCCGTACCGGGACAGGGACCTACGAGCAGTACTTC
CDR3 protein: CASSRTGTGTYEQYF
D gene: TRBD1
clone size: few
J gene: TRBJ2-7
V gene: TRBV7-8

CDR3 DNA: TGTGCCAGCAGCCAAGAAGGGAGACTAGCGGGGACCACAGATACGCAGTATTTT
CDR3 protein: CASSQEGRLAGTTDTQYF
D gene: TRBD2
clone size: .
J gene: TRBJ2-3
V gene: TRBV14

CDR3 DNA: TGCGCCAGCAAAGAGGGCCCAAGCTCCTACAATGAGCAGTTCTTC
CDR3 protein: CASKEGPSSYNEQFF
D gene: .
clone size: .
J gene: TRBJ2-1
V gene: TRBV5-1

CDR3 DNA: TGTGCCAGCAGCACAATTGAGACACTCCCCGGGGAGCTGTTTTTT
CDR3 protein: CASSTIETLPGELFF
D gene: .
clone size: once
J gene: TRBJ2-2
V gene: TRBV7-9

CDR3 DNA: TGTGCCAGCCAAAGAGGAGTGAACACTGAAGCTTTCTTT
CDR3 protein: CASQRGVNTEAFF
D gene: .
clone size: .
J gene: TRBJ1-1
V gene: TRBV6-5

CDR3 DNA: TGTGCCATCAGTCCAGGGGGGACTGAAGCTTTCTTT
CDR3 protein: CAISPGGTEAFF
D gene: TRBD1
clone size: .
J gene: TRBJ1-1
V gene: TRBV10-3

CDR3 DNA: TGTGCCAGCAGCCTAACTAGCGGGGGGGCAACAGATACGCAGTATTTT
CDR3 protein: CASSLTSGGATDTQYF
D gene: TRBD2
clone size: .
J gene: TRBJ2-3
V gene: TRBV7-9

CDR3 DNA: TGTGCCAGCAGTCCCGGGACAGGGTTGGCCTATGGCTACACCTTC
CDR3 protein: CASSPGTGLAYGYTF
D gene: TRBD1
clone size: .
J gene: TRBJ1-2
V gene: TRBV28

CDR3 DNA: TGTGCCAGCAGCTTAGGAGGAGTCGCGAACACTGAAGCTTTCTTT
CDR3 protein: CASSLGGVANTEAFF
D gene: .
clone size: few
J gene: TRBJ1-1
V gene: TRBV7-9

CDR3 DNA: TGTGCCAGCAGCTTGAAGGCTAGCGGGGGGGCGGGAGAGACCCAGTACTTC
CDR3 protein: CASSLKASGGAGETQYF
D gene: TRBD2
clone size: .
J gene: TRBJ2-5
V gene: TRBV5-4

CDR3 DNA: TGTGCCAGTAGTGGACAGGGGTCCCGACAAGAGACCCAGTACTTC
CDR3 protein: CASSGQGSRQETQYF
D gene: TRBD1
clone size: .
J gene: TRBJ2-5
V gene: TRBV19

CDR3 DNA: TGCGCCAGCAGCCAAGAGGGGACAGGGGCGAATCAGCCCCAGCATTTT
CDR3 protein: CASSQEGTGANQPQHF
D gene: TRBD1
clone size: .
J gene: TRBJ1-5
V gene: TRBV4-1

CDR3 DNA: TGTGCCAGCAGCGGTGGGCCCGGGACAAACTATGGCTACACCTTC
CDR3 protein: CASSGGPGTNYGYTF
D gene: .
clone size: .
J gene: TRBJ1-2
V gene: TRBV7-9

CDR3 DNA: TGTGCCAGCAGCCACGGTACGGGGGTGGAGTACGCAACTAATGAAAAACTGTTTTTT
CDR3 protein: CASSHGTGVEYATNEKLFF
D gene: .
clone size: .
J gene: TRBJ1-4
V gene: TRBV4-2

CDR3 DNA: TGTGCCAGCAGTTACGTGAGGGAAAAACTGTTTTTT
CDR3 protein: CASSYVREKLFF
D gene: .
clone size: .
J gene: TRBJ1-4
V gene: TRBV6-6

CDR3 DNA: TGTGCCAGCAGCCAAGAAGGTGGCGACTTCCAAGAGACCCAGTACTTC
CDR3 protein: CASSQEGGDFQETQYF
D gene: .
clone size: .
J gene: TRBJ2-5
V gene: TRBV4-2

CDR3 DNA: TGTGCCAGCAGCCGGACCCACGGGACAAAACCCCTCAATGAGCAGTTCTTC
CDR3 protein: CASSRTHGTKPLNEQFF
D gene: .
clone size: .
J gene: TRBJ2-1
V gene: TRBV5-6

CDR3 DNA: TGTGCCACCAGCAGAGATGAGAAGGGGGCGAGGAATGAAAAACTGTTTTTT
CDR3 protein: CATSRDEKGARNEKLFF
D gene: TRBD1
clone size: .
J gene: TRBJ1-4
V gene: TRBV15

CDR3 DNA: TGCGCCAGCAGCTTATTCTTAAACACTGAAGCTTTCTTT
CDR3 protein: CASSLFLNTEAFF
D gene: .
clone size: few
J gene: TRBJ1-1
V gene: TRBV5-1

CDR3 DNA: TGTGCCAGCAGATTAGACAGGGTCAATGAAAAACTGTTTTTT
CDR3 protein: CASRLDRVNEKLFF
D gene: TRBD1
clone size: .
J gene: TRBJ1-4
V gene: TRBV6-5

CDR3 DNA: TGTGCCAGCAGCTTCACAGGCCGATACGAGCAGTACTTC
CDR3 protein: CASSFTGRYEQYF
D gene: .
clone size: .
J gene: TRBJ2-7
V gene: TRBV7-2

CDR3 DNA: TGTGCCATCAGCGATCCGACAGGGACCTATGGCTACACCTTC
CDR3 protein: CAISDPTGTYGYTF
D gene: TRBD1
clone size: .
J gene: TRBJ1-2
V gene: TRBV10-3

CDR3 DNA: TGTGCCAGCAGCTTATATGGCACAGATACGCAGTATTTT
CDR3 protein: CASSLYGTDTQYF
D gene: .
clone size: .
J gene: TRBJ2-3
V gene: TRBV7-8

CDR3 DNA: TGCGCCAGCAGGGCAGGGGGCGCATCTGGAAACACCATATATTTT
CDR3 protein: CASRAGGASGNTIYF
D gene: TRBD1
clone size: .
J gene: TRBJ1-3
V gene: TRBV5-1

CDR3 DNA: TGTGCCAGCAGCGTAGAGCCCAACACTGAAGCTTTCTTT
CDR3 protein: CASSVEPNTEAFF
D gene: .
clone size: .
J gene: TRBJ1-1
V gene: TRBV9

CDR3 DNA: TGTGCCAGCAGCTTAGCTCTAGCGAAGAACCAAGAGACCCAGTACTTC
CDR3 protein: CASSLALAKNQETQYF
D gene: .
clone size: .
J gene: TRBJ2-5
V gene: TRBV11-2

CDR3 DNA: TGTGCCAGCAGTCCCACAGGACAGGGGAGCAAAGATACGCAGTATTTT
CDR3 protein: CASSPTGQGSKDTQYF
D gene: TRBD1
clone size: .
J gene: TRBJ2-3
V gene: TRBV27

CDR3 DNA: TGTGCCAGTGGTCAGGGGGCACCCCTCCACTTT
CDR3 protein: CASGQGAPLHF
D gene: TRBD1
clone size: .
J gene: TRBJ1-6
V gene: TRBV11-1

CDR3 DNA: TGTGCCAGCAGTTTTATCAACAGGGGGCCCCGGGGAGGCTACACCTTC
CDR3 protein: CASSFINRGPRGGYTF
D gene: TRBD1
clone size: once
J gene: TRBJ1-2
V gene: TRBV6-5

CDR3 DNA: TGCGCCAGCAGCTTGGACAGAATCTCTGGAAACACCATATATTTT
CDR3 protein: CASSLDRISGNTIYF
D gene: .
clone size: .
J gene: TRBJ1-3
V gene: TRBV5-1

CDR3 DNA: TGTGCCAGCAATCCGAACTCATTGTACGAGCAGTACTTC
CDR3 protein: CASNPNSLYEQYF
D gene: .
clone size: .
J gene: TRBJ2-7
V gene: TRBV5-8

CDR3 DNA: TGTGCCACAGAACTGAACACTGAAGCTTTCTTT
CDR3 protein: CATELNTEAFF
D gene: .
clone size: .
J gene: TRBJ1-1
V gene: TRBV19

CDR3 DNA: TGCGCCAGCAGCCAAGCGGTTACAGGGGCTGGAAACACCATATATTTT
CDR3 protein: CASSQAVTGAGNTIYF
D gene: TRBD1
clone size: .
J gene: TRBJ1-3
V gene: TRBV4-3

CDR3 DNA: TGTGCCAGCTCCCCGACAGCGAGAGGTGAAGCTTTCTTT
CDR3 protein: CASSPTARGEAFF
D gene: .
clone size: .
J gene: TRBJ1-1
V gene: TRBV18

CDR3 DNA: TGTGCCAGCAGCCACAGGACAGGGGATAATTCACCCCTCCACTTT
CDR3 protein: CASSHRTGDNSPLHF
D gene: TRBD1
clone size: .
J gene: TRBJ1-6
V gene: TRBV4-2

CDR3 DNA: TGTGCCAGTAGTATCCGCGTCGGGAGAGGCTTGAACACTGAAGCTTTCTTT
CDR3 protein: CASSIRVGRGLNTEAFF
D gene: .
clone size: .
J gene: TRBJ1-1
V gene: TRBV19

CDR3 DNA: TGTGCCACTCGGGGTGGGATGAACACTGAAGCTTTCTTT
CDR3 protein: CATRGGMNTEAFF
D gene: .
clone size: .
J gene: TRBJ1-1
V gene: TRBV28

CDR3 DNA: TGTGCCAGCAGCTTCCTCCGGGGTCGTTCGGGGTCGGGCTACACCTTC
CDR3 protein: CASSFLRGRSGSGYTF
D gene: .
clone size: .
J gene: TRBJ1-2
V gene: TRBV7-2

CDR3 DNA: TGCGCCAGCAGCCAAGATGTCACAGGGCGGTACGAGCAGTACTTC
CDR3 protein: CASSQDVTGRYEQYF
D gene: .
clone size: .
J gene: TRBJ2-7
V gene: TRBV4-1

CDR3 DNA: TGTGCCAGCAGTTACGGCCGGGACAGGGGGTATCAGCCCCAGCATTTT
CDR3 protein: CASSYGRDRGYQPQHF
D gene: TRBD1
clone size: .
J gene: TRBJ1-5
V gene: TRBV6-5